These T cell receptor beta chains were read from a single sample in a study of blood T cell repertoires in COVID-19. Using immunoSEQ multiplex PCR, the repertoire was profiled, and TCRdb retains in-frame clones only, with some absent. The table includes around 250,000 clones, over 70% detected once. Sequencing was done on a sample of peripheral blood. The receptors stem from an elderly man with acute or convalescent COVID-19. CDR3s include the opening cysteine and the closing phenylalanine or tryptophan. D genes are given only for firm matches. Not every row has a clone size; where given, it reads once, few, many or a size class.

j_call: TRBJ2-1; v_call: TRBV14; clone_size: NA; d_call: TRBD1; cdr3_aa: CASSQLGDRSYNEQFF; cdr3_nt: TGTGCCAGCAGCCAATTGGGGGACAGGTCCTACAATGAGCAGTTCTTC
j_call: TRBJ2-7; v_call: TRBV6-5; clone_size: NA; d_call: TRBD2; cdr3_aa: CASRSSGRGSHEQYF; cdr3_nt: TGTGCCAGCAGGAGTAGCGGGAGAGGTTCCCACGAGCAGTACTTC
j_call: TRBJ1-1; v_call: TRBV6-4; clone_size: NA; d_call: NA; cdr3_aa: CASSDPRREVNTEAFF; cdr3_nt: TGTGCCAGCAGTGACCCGAGGAGGGAAGTGAACACTGAAGCTTTCTTT
j_call: TRBJ2-3; v_call: TRBV11-2; clone_size: NA; d_call: NA; cdr3_aa: CASSLDTGRRTDTQYF; cdr3_nt: TGTGCCAGCAGCTTAGATACGGGAAGGCGCACAGATACGCAGTATTTT
j_call: TRBJ2-7; v_call: TRBV6-5; clone_size: NA; d_call: NA; cdr3_aa: CASSPGQSYEQYF; cdr3_nt: TGTGCCAGCAGTCCCGGACAGTCCTACGAGCAGTACTTC
j_call: TRBJ1-1; v_call: TRBV2; clone_size: NA; d_call: NA; cdr3_aa: CASSVNTEAFF; cdr3_nt: TGTGCCAGCAGCGTGAACACTGAAGCTTTCTTT
j_call: TRBJ2-4; v_call: TRBV7-2; clone_size: NA; d_call: NA; cdr3_aa: CASSRGADAKNIQYF; cdr3_nt: TGTGCCAGCAGCCGGGGGGCGGACGCCAAAAACATTCAGTACTTC
j_call: TRBJ1-6; v_call: TRBV28; clone_size: NA; d_call: NA; cdr3_aa: CASSFQQGGSPLHF; cdr3_nt: TGTGCCAGCAGTTTTCAGCAGGGTGGCTCACCCCTCCACTTT
j_call: TRBJ1-2; v_call: TRBV30; clone_size: NA; d_call: TRBD1; cdr3_aa: CAWRATGINYGYTF; cdr3_nt: TGTGCCTGGAGGGCGACAGGGATCAACTATGGCTACACCTTC
j_call: TRBJ2-2; v_call: TRBV19; clone_size: NA; d_call: TRBD1; cdr3_aa: CASISQGVHAGELFF; cdr3_nt: TGTGCCAGTATCTCACAGGGGGTTCACGCCGGGGAGCTGTTTTTT
j_call: TRBJ1-3; v_call: TRBV6-5; clone_size: few; d_call: NA; cdr3_aa: CASRTVTSGNTIYF; cdr3_nt: TGTGCCAGTCGGACAGTAACCTCTGGAAACACCATATATTTT
j_call: TRBJ2-3; v_call: TRBV18; clone_size: once; d_call: NA; cdr3_aa: CASSPAVGSPFQTQYF; cdr3_nt: TGTGCCAGCTCACCGGCGGTCGGGAGTCCGTTTCAAACGCAGTATTTT
j_call: TRBJ2-5; v_call: TRBV5-4; clone_size: NA; d_call: NA; cdr3_aa: CASSFRSGPQETQYF; cdr3_nt: TGTGCCAGCAGCTTTCGTAGCGGACCCCAAGAGACCCAGTACTTC
j_call: TRBJ2-6; v_call: TRBV4-1; clone_size: NA; d_call: TRBD2; cdr3_aa: CASSPRLAGPSGANVLTF; cdr3_nt: TGCGCCAGCAGCCCCAGACTAGCGGGCCCCTCTGGGGCCAACGTCCTGACTTTC
j_call: TRBJ1-2; v_call: TRBV28; clone_size: once; d_call: NA; cdr3_aa: CASRQGGGEYGYTF; cdr3_nt: TGTGCCAGCAGACAGGGAGGGGGGGAGTATGGCTACACCTTC
j_call: TRBJ1-1; v_call: TRBV19; clone_size: NA; d_call: NA; cdr3_aa: CASLASTGWSTEAFF; cdr3_nt: TGTGCCAGCCTCGCTTCGACAGGTTGGAGCACTGAAGCTTTCTTT
j_call: TRBJ1-1; v_call: TRBV14; clone_size: NA; d_call: NA; cdr3_aa: CASSQAPRGTEAFF; cdr3_nt: TGTGCCAGCAGCCAAGCCCCGCGCGGCACTGAAGCTTTCTTT
j_call: TRBJ1-5; v_call: TRBV4-2; clone_size: NA; d_call: TRBD1; cdr3_aa: CASSQAGTGWALEGNQPQHF; cdr3_nt: TGTGCCAGCAGCCAAGCCGGGACAGGGTGGGCGTTAGAGGGCAATCAGCCCCAGCATTTT
j_call: TRBJ2-7; v_call: TRBV30; clone_size: once; d_call: NA; cdr3_aa: CAWRQTPTGEQYF; cdr3_nt: TGTGCCTGGAGACAAACACCTACGGGGGAGCAGTACTTC
j_call: TRBJ2-1; v_call: TRBV20-1; clone_size: NA; d_call: NA; cdr3_aa: CSASQGLAPFF; cdr3_nt: TGCAGTGCTAGCCAGGGACTTGCTCCCTTCTTC
j_call: TRBJ1-6; v_call: TRBV5-1; clone_size: NA; d_call: TRBD1; cdr3_aa: CASSLFGQGNNSPLHF; cdr3_nt: TGCGCCAGCAGCTTGTTCGGACAGGGAAATAATTCACCCCTCCACTTT
j_call: TRBJ2-7; v_call: TRBV18; clone_size: NA; d_call: TRBD1; cdr3_aa: CASSLGTGGSYEQYF; cdr3_nt: TGTGCCAGCTCACTAGGGACAGGGGGATCCTACGAGCAGTACTTC
j_call: TRBJ1-4; v_call: TRBV28; clone_size: NA; d_call: NA; cdr3_aa: CASSATGLNEKLFF; cdr3_nt: TGTGCCAGCAGTGCTACAGGGCTGAATGAAAAACTGTTTTTT
j_call: TRBJ1-1; v_call: TRBV5-5; clone_size: once; d_call: NA; cdr3_aa: CASSVLSQNTEAFF; cdr3_nt: TGTGCCAGCTCGGTTCTGAGCCAGAACACTGAAGCTTTCTTT
j_call: TRBJ2-7; v_call: TRBV3-1/TRBV3-2; clone_size: NA; d_call: TRBD1; cdr3_aa: CASSQGTGYHEQYF; cdr3_nt: TGTGCCAGCAGCCAAGGGACAGGGTACCACGAGCAGTACTTC
j_call: TRBJ2-3; v_call: TRBV5-6; clone_size: NA; d_call: TRBD2; cdr3_aa: CASSPQAGSTDTQYF; cdr3_nt: TGTGCCAGCAGCCCCCAAGCGGGAAGCACAGATACGCAGTATTTT
j_call: TRBJ2-7; v_call: TRBV5-1; clone_size: NA; d_call: TRBD2; cdr3_aa: CASSLVASGSGREQYF; cdr3_nt: TGCGCCAGCAGCTTGGTAGCTAGCGGGAGTGGAAGGGAGCAGTACTTC
j_call: TRBJ1-5; v_call: TRBV2; clone_size: NA; d_call: NA; cdr3_aa: CASSDSSGNQPQHF; cdr3_nt: TGTGCCAGCAGTGATTCAAGCGGCAATCAGCCCCAGCATTTT
j_call: TRBJ2-3; v_call: TRBV19; clone_size: NA; d_call: TRBD2; cdr3_aa: CASSKTTGLAGVTDTQYF; cdr3_nt: TGTGCCAGTAGTAAAACCACGGGACTAGCGGGAGTTACAGATACGCAGTATTTT
j_call: TRBJ2-2; v_call: TRBV4-1; clone_size: NA; d_call: NA; cdr3_aa: CASTAVASGIGELFF; cdr3_nt: TGCGCCAGCACGGCCGTGGCTTCGGGTATCGGGGAGCTGTTTTTT
j_call: TRBJ2-7; v_call: TRBV6-2/TRBV6-3; clone_size: few; d_call: NA; cdr3_aa: CASSYSIDIVTYEQYF; cdr3_nt: TGTGCCAGCAGTTACTCTATAGATATTGTCACCTACGAGCAGTACTTC
j_call: TRBJ2-3; v_call: TRBV5-1; clone_size: NA; d_call: TRBD1; cdr3_aa: CASSKDRGDTQYF; cdr3_nt: TGCGCCAGCAGCAAGGACAGGGGAGATACGCAGTATTTT
j_call: TRBJ1-1; v_call: TRBV5-1; clone_size: NA; d_call: NA; cdr3_aa: CASSLQVGTEAFF; cdr3_nt: TGCGCCAGCAGCTTACAGGTGGGAACTGAAGCTTTCTTT
j_call: TRBJ2-7; v_call: TRBV18; clone_size: NA; d_call: TRBD1; cdr3_aa: CASSPGTGTYEQYF; cdr3_nt: TGTGCCAGCTCACCAGGGACAGGGACCTACGAGCAGTACTTC
j_call: TRBJ2-1; v_call: TRBV27; clone_size: NA; d_call: TRBD2; cdr3_aa: CASSETLAVGSFF; cdr3_nt: TGTGCCAGCAGTGAGACACTAGCGGTGGGTTCGTTCTTC
j_call: TRBJ1-6; v_call: TRBV5-1; clone_size: NA; d_call: TRBD1; cdr3_aa: CASSAPGTGSSPLHF; cdr3_nt: TGCGCCAGCAGCGCTCCGGGGACAGGGAGTTCACCCCTCCACTTT
j_call: TRBJ2-5; v_call: TRBV28; clone_size: NA; d_call: NA; cdr3_aa: CASSRTQDRTQYF; cdr3_nt: TGTGCCAGCAGTCGTACCCAGGATAGGACCCAGTACTTC
j_call: TRBJ2-1; v_call: TRBV5-5; clone_size: NA; d_call: TRBD2; cdr3_aa: CASSPLGASGFYNEQFF; cdr3_nt: TGTGCCAGCAGCCCCCTGGGGGCTAGCGGGTTTTACAATGAGCAGTTCTTC
j_call: TRBJ1-6; v_call: TRBV5-1; clone_size: NA; d_call: TRBD1; cdr3_aa: CASSTAQGATAPLHF; cdr3_nt: TGCGCCAGCAGCACGGCACAGGGGGCGACGGCACCCCTCCACTTT
j_call: TRBJ2-7; v_call: TRBV6-5; clone_size: NA; d_call: TRBD1; cdr3_aa: CASSYSNRGSYEQYF; cdr3_nt: TGTGCCAGCAGTTACTCGAACAGGGGCTCCTACGAGCAGTACTTC
j_call: TRBJ1-2; v_call: TRBV2; clone_size: few; d_call: NA; cdr3_aa: CASSDGQGYTF; cdr3_nt: TGTGCCAGCAGTGACGGACAGGGCTACACCTTC
j_call: TRBJ2-1; v_call: TRBV9; clone_size: NA; d_call: TRBD2; cdr3_aa: CASSVVAGGPYNEQFF; cdr3_nt: TGTGCCAGCAGCGTAGTTGCGGGGGGACCCTACAATGAGCAGTTCTTC
j_call: TRBJ1-5; v_call: TRBV6-2/TRBV6-3; clone_size: NA; d_call: TRBD1; cdr3_aa: CASSYSLQGVRQPQHF; cdr3_nt: TGTGCCAGCAGTTACTCGTTACAGGGGGTCCGTCAGCCCCAGCATTTT
j_call: TRBJ2-3; v_call: TRBV5-6; clone_size: NA; d_call: TRBD2; cdr3_aa: CASRPGGLAGVSDTQYF; cdr3_nt: TGTGCCAGCAGGCCTGGGGGACTAGCGGGAGTATCAGATACGCAGTATTTT
j_call: TRBJ2-1; v_call: TRBV5-1; clone_size: NA; d_call: TRBD2; cdr3_aa: CASSAASGNGEQFF; cdr3_nt: TGCGCCAGCAGTGCGGCTAGCGGGAACGGTGAGCAGTTCTTC
j_call: TRBJ2-6; v_call: TRBV5-1; clone_size: NA; d_call: TRBD2; cdr3_aa: CASSREAGANVLTF; cdr3_nt: TGCGCCAGCAGCCGGGAGGCTGGGGCCAACGTCCTGACTTTC
j_call: TRBJ1-1; v_call: TRBV24-1; clone_size: NA; d_call: NA; cdr3_aa: CATSVAALSTEAFF; cdr3_nt: TGTGCCACCAGTGTGGCGGCTTTAAGCACTGAAGCTTTCTTT
j_call: TRBJ1-2; v_call: TRBV12-3/TRBV12-4; clone_size: once; d_call: NA; cdr3_aa: CASSLSVGYTF; cdr3_nt: TGTGCCAGCAGTTTAAGCGTTGGCTACACCTTC
j_call: TRBJ1-5; v_call: TRBV12-5; clone_size: NA; d_call: NA; cdr3_aa: CASGLVLSACFGQPQHF; cdr3_nt: TGTGCTAGTGGTTTGGTACTGAGCGCTTGCTTTGGTCAGCCCCAGCATTTT